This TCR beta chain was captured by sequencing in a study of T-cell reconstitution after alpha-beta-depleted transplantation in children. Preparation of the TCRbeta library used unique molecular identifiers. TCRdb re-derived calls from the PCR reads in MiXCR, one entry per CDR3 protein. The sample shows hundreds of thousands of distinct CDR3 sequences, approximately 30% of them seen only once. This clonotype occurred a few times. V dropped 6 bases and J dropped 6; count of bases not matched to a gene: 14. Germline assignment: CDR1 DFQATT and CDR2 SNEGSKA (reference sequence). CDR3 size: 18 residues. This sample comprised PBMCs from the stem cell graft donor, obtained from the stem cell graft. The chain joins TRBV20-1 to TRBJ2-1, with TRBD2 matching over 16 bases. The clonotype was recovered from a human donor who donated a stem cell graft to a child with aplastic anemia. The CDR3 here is CSAPTGTSGRVGVNEQFF. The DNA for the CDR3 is TGCAGTGCGCCGACCGGGACTAGCGGGAGGGTCGGAGTCAATGAGCAGTTCTTC.